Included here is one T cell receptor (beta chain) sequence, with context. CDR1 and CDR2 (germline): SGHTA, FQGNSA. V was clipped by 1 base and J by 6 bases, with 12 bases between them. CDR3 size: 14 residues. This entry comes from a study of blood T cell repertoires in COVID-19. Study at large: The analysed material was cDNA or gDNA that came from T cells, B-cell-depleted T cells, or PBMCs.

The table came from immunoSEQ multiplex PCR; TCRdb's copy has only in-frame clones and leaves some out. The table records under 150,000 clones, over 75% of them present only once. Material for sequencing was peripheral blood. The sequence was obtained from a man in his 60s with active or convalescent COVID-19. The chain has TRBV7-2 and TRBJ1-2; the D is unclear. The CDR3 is CASSLDAVRNGYTF. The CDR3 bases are TGTGCCAGCAGCTTAGATGCGGTGCGGAATGGCTACACCTTC.